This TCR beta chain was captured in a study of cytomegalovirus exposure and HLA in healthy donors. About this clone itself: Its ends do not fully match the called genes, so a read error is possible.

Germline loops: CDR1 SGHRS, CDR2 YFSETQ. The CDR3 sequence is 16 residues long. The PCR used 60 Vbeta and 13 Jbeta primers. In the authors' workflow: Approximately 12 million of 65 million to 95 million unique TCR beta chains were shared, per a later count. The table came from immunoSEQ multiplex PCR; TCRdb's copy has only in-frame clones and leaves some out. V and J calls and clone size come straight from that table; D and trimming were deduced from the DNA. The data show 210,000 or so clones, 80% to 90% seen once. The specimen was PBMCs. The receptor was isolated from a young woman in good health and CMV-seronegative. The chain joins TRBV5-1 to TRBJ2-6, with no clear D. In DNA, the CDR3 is TGCGTCAGCAGCCCTGGGCCAGGCTCTGGGGCCAACGTCCTGACTTTC. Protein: CVSSPGPGSGANVLTF.